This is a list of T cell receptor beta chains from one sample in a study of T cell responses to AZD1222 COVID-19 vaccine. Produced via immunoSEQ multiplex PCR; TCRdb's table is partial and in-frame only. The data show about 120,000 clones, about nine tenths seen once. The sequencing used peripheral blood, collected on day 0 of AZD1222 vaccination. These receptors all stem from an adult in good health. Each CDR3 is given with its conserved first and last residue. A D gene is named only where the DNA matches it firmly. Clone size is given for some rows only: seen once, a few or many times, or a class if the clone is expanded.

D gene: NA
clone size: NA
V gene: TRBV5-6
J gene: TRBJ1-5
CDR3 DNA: TGTGCCAGCAAGGACATGGCTAGCAATCAGCCCCAGCATTTT
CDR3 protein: CASKDMASNQPQHF

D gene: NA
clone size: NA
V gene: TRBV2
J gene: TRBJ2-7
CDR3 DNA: TGTGCCAGCAAAGATTTAACCGGGGGCGCGTGGTACGAGCAGTACTTC
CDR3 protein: CASKDLTGGAWYEQYF

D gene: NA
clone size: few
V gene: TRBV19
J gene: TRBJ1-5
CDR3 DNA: TGTGCCAGTAGTATCGGCCAGGGCAATCAGCCCCAGCATTTT
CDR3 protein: CASSIGQGNQPQHF

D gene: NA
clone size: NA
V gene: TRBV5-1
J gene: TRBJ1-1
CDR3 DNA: TGCGCCAGCAGCTTCTTCCCCATCGGGACAACGAACACTGAAGCTTTCTTT
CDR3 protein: CASSFFPIGTTNTEAFF

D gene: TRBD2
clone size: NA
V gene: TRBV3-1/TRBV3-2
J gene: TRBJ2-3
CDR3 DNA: TGTGCCAGCAGCCAAGTTAGCGGGGGCACAGATACGCAGTATTTT
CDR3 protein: CASSQVSGGTDTQYF

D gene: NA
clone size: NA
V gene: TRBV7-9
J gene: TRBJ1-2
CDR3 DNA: TGTGCCAGCAGCAGGCGGAGGGAGGGGGACTATGGCTACACCTTC
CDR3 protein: CASSRRREGDYGYTF

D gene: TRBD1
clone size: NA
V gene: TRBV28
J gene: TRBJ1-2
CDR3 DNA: TGTGCCAGCAGTTTAACCGACAGGGCCTTAGGAGGCTACACCTTC
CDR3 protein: CASSLTDRALGGYTF

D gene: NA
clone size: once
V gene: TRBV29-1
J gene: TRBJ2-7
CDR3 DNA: TGCAGCGTTGAAGACTTGGACGGCACCTACGAGCAGTACTTC
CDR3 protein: CSVEDLDGTYEQYF

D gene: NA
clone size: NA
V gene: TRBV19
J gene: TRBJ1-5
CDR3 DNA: TGTGCCAGTAGTATTCCTAGCAATCAGCCCCAGCATTTT
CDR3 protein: CASSIPSNQPQHF

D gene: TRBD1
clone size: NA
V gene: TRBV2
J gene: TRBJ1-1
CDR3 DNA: TGTGCCAGCAGGGGAGGACAGGGGAAGAACACTGAAGCTTTCTTT
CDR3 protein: CASRGGQGKNTEAFF